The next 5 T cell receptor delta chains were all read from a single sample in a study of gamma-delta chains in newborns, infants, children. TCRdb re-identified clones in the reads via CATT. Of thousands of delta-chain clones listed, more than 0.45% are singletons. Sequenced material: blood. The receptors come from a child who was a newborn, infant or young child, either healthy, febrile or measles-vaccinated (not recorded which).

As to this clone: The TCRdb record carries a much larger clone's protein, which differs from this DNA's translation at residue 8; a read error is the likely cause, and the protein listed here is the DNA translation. The CDR3 sequence: CACDTGTVGYTDKLIF. CDR3 nucleotide sequence: TGTGCCTGTGACACCGGTACTGTGGGATACACCGATAAACTCATCTTT. The chain carries TRDV2 and TRDJ1; TRDD3 might be the D (5 bases). Germline values: CDR1 GEAIGNYY, CDR2 EKD. Deletions cut 0 bases from V and 0 bases from J, with 13 bases between. This CDR3 contains 16 residues.

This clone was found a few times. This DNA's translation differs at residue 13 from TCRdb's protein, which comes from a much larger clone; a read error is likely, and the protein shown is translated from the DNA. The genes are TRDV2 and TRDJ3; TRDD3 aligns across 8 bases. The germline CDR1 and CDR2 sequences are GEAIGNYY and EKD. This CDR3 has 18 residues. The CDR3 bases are TGTGCCTGTGACATACTGGGGGCTAACTCCTGGGACGCCCGACAGATGTTTTTC. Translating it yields CACDILGANSWDARQMFF.

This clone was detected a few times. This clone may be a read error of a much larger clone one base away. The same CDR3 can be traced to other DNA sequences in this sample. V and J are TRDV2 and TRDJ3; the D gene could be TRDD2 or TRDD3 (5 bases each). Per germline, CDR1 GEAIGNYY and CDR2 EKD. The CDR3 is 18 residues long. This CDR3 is CACDAVGQFSWDTRQMFF. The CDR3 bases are TGTGCCTGTGACGCGGTGGGTCAATTTTCCTGGGACACCCGGCAGATGTTTTTC.

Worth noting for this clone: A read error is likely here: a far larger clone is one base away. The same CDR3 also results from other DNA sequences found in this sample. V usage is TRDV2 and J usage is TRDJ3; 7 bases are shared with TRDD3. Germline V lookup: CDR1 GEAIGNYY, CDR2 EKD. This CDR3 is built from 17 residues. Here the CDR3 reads CACDYGGSSWDTRQMFF. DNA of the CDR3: TGTGCCTGTGATTATGGGGGAAGCTCCTGGGACACCCGACAGATGTTCTTC.

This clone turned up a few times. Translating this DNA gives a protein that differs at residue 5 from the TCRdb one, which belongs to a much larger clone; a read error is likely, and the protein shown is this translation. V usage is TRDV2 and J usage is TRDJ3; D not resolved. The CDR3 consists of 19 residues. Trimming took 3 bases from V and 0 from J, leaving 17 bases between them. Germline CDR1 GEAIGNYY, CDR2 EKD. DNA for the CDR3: TGTGCCTGTGACGCCGGCCGGATTCGACGCTCCTGGGACACCCGACAGATGTTTTTC. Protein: CACDAGRIRRSWDTRQMFF.